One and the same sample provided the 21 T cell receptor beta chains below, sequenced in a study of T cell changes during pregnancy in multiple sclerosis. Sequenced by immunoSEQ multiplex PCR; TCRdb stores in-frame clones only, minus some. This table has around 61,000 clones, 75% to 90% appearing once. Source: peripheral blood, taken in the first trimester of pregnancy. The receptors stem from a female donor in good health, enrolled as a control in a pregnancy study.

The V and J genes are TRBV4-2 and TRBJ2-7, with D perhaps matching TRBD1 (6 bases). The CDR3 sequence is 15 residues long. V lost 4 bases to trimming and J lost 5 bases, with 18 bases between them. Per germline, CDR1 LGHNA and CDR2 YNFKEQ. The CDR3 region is CASSPYHQGSHEQYF. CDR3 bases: TGTGCCAGCAGCCCATACCACCAGGGGAGCCACGAGCAGTACTTC.

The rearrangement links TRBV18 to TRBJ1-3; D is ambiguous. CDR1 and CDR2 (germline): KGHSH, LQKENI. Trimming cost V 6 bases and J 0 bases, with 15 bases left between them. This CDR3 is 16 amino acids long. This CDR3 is CASSRGVSVSGNTIYF. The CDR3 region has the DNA TGTGCCAGCTCTCGGGGTGTATCGGTCTCTGGAAACACCATATATTTT.

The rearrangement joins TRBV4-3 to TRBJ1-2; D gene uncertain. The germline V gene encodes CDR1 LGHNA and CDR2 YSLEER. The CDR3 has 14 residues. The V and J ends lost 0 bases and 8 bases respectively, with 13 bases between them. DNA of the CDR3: TGCGCCAGCAGCCAAGACGAGGGAACTTGGGGCTACACCTTC. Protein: CASSQDEGTWGYTF.

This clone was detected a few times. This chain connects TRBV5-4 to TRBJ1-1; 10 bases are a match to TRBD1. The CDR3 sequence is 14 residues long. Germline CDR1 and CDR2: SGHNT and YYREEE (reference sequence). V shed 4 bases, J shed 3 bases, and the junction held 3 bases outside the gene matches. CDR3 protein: CASSRGQGDTEAFF. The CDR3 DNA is TGTGCCAGCAGCCGAGGACAGGGGGACACTGAAGCTTTCTTT. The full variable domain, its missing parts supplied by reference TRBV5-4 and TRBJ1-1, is ETGVTQSPTHLIKTRGQQVTLRCSSQSGHNTVSWYQQALGQGPQFIFQYYREEENGRGNFPPRFSGLQFPNYSSELNVNALELDDSALYLCASSRGQGDTEAFFGQGTRLTVV.

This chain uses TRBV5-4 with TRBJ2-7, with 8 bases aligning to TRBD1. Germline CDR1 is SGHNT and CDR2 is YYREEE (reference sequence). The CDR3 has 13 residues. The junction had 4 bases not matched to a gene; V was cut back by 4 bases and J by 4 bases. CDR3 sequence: CASSTGQGYEQYF. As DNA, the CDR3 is TGTGCCAGCAGCACAGGACAGGGATACGAGCAGTACTTC.

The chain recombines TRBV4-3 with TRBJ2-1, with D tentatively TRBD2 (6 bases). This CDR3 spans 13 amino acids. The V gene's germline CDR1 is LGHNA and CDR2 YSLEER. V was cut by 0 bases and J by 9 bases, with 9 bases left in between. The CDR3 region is CASSQEIAVEQFF. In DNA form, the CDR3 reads TGCGCCAGCAGCCAAGAGATAGCGGTTGAGCAGTTCTTC.

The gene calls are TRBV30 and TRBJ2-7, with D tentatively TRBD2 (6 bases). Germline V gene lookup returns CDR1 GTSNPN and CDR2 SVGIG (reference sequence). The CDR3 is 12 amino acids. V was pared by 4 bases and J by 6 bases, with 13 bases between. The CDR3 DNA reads TGTGCCTGGAAGGGAGCGGGTCGCGAGCAGTACTTC. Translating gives CAWKGAGREQYF.

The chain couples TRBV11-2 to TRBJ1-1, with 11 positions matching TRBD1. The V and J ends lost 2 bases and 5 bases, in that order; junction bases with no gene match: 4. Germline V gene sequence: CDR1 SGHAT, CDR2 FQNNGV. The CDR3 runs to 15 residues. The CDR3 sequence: CASSLLDRGRTEAFF. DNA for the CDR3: TGTGCCAGCAGCTTACTGGACAGGGGGCGGACTGAAGCTTTCTTT.

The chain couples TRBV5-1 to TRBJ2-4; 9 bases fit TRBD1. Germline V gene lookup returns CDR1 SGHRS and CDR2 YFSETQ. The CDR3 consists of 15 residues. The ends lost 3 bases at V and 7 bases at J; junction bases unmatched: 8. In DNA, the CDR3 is TGCGCCAGCAGCTACGGACAGGGGACGGTGAACATTCAGTACTTC. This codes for CASSYGQGTVNIQYF.

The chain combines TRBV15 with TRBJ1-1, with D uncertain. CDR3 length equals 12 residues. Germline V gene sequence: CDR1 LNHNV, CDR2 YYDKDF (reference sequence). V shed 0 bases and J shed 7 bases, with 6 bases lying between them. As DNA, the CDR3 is TGTGCCACCAGCAGAGACTCCAGTGAAGCTTTCTTT. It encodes CATSRDSSEAFF.

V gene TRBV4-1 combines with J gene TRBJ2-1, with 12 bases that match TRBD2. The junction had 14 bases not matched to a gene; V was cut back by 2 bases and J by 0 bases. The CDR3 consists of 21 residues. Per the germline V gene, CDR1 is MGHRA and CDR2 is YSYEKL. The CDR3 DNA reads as TGCGCCAGCAGCCAAAGTCCGTACCTGACTAGCGGGGGAACCTCCTACAATGAGCAGTTCTTC. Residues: CASSQSPYLTSGGTSYNEQFF.

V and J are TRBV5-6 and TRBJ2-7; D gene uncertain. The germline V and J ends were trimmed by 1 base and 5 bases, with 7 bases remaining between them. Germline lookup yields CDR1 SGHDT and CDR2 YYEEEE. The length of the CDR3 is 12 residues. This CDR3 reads CASSLTQNEQYF. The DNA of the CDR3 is TGTGCCAGCAGCTTGACACAGAACGAGCAGTACTTC.

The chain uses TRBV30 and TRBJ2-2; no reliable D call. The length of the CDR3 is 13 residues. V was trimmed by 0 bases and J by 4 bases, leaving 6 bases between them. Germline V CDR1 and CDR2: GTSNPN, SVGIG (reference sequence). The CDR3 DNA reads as TGTGCCTGGAGTGTACATGGCACCGGGGAGCTGTTTTTT. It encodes CAWSVHGTGELFF.

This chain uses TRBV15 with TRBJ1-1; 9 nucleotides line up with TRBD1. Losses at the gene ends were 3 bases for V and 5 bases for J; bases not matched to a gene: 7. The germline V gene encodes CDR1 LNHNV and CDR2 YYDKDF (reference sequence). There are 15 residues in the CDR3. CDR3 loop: CATSRDRGVGTEAFF. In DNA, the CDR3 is TGTGCCACCAGCAGGGACAGGGGCGTTGGGACTGAAGCTTTCTTT.

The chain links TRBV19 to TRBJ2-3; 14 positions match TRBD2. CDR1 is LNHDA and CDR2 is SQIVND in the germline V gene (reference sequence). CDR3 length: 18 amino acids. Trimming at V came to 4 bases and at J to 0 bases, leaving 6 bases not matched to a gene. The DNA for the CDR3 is TGTGCCAGTAGTACGGGACTAGCGGGGGATACTAGCACAGATACGCAGTATTTT. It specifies CASSTGLAGDTSTDTQYF.

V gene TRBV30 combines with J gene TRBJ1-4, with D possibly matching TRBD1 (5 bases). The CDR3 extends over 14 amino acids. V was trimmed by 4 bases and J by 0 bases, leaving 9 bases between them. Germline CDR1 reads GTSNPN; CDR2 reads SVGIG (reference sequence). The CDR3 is CAWKDSATNEKLFF. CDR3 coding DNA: TGTGCCTGGAAAGACAGTGCAACTAATGAAAAACTGTTTTTT.

CDR3 region: CASSQDQGHAYGYTF. Here the CDR3 DNA reads TGCGCCAGCAGCCAAGATCAGGGGCATGCCTATGGCTACACCTTC. This chain connects TRBV4-3 to TRBJ1-2; weak D call: TRBD1 (6 bases). V was trimmed by 0 bases and J by 4 bases, leaving 12 bases between them. Germline V CDR1 and CDR2: LGHNA, YSLEER. There are 15 residues in the CDR3.

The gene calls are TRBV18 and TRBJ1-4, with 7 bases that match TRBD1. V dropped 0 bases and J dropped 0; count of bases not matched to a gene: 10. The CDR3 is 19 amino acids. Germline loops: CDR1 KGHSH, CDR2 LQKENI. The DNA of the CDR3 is TGTGCCAGCTCACCACCGAGGGGGCCAGTTGCAGCAACTAATGAAAAACTGTTTTTT. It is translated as CASSPPRGPVAATNEKLFF.

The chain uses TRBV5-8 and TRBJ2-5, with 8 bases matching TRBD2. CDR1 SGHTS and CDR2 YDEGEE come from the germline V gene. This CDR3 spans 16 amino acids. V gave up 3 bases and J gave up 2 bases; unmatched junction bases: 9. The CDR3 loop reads CASSSGLRGAQETQYF. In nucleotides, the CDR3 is TGTGCCAGCAGCTCTGGGCTGCGGGGGGCACAAGAGACCCAGTACTTC.

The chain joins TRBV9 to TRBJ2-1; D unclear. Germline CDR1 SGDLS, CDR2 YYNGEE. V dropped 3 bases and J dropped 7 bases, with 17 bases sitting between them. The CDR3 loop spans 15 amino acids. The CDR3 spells CASSALADFPNEQFF. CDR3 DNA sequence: TGTGCCAGCAGCGCCTTAGCTGACTTTCCGAATGAGCAGTTCTTC.

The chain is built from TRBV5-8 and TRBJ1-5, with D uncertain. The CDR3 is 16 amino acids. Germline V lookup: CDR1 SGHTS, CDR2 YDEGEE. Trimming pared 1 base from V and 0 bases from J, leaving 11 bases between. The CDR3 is CASSLYGSYSNQPQHF. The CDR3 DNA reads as TGTGCCAGCAGCTTGTACGGTTCCTATAGCAATCAGCCCCAGCATTTT.